Listed below are T cell receptor beta chains from one sample, sequenced in a study of glioma-infiltrating T cells. TCRdb fed the multiplex PCR reads into MiXCR, producing one record per CDR3 protein. In the table there are 3,000 to 4,000 distinct CDR3 sequences, approximately 15% of which are singletons. Specimen: glioma tissue, nonneoplastic brain tissue, or PBMCs (not recorded which). The source of these receptors is a human donor with low-grade glioma or glioblastoma, undergoing nonglioma brain surgery, or in good health (not recorded which). Both conserved end residues are part of each CDR3. The D gene is left open where the match is weak. Some rows mark clone size as missing; the rest say once, few, many or name a class of expanded clone.

>15|TRBJ2-3|many|TRBV6-6|TRBD2
CASSYLRGGLNTQYF
TGTGCCAGCAGTTACTTGCGGGGGGGCCTAAATACGCAGTATTTT
>17|TRBJ1-5|many|TRBV18|TRBD1
CASSPAAGQANNQPQHF
TGTGCCAGCTCACCAGCAGCGGGACAGGCCAACAATCAGCCCCAGCATTTT
>14|TRBJ1-6|many|TRBV10-2|-
CASRRGTGDSPLHF
TGCGCCAGCAGGAGGGGGACGGGGGATTCACCCCTCCACTTT
>13|TRBJ2-1|few|TRBV19|-
CASSGQTRREQLF
TGTGCCAGTAGCGGCCAAACGAGGCGAGAGCAGCTCTTC
>13|TRBJ2-5|many|TRBV4-1|-
CASSQELQETQYF
TGCGCCAGCAGCCAAGAACTCCAAGAGACCCAGTACTTC
>15|TRBJ2-3|medium-sized|TRBV2|-
CASSALALSTDTQYF
TGTGCCAGCAGTGCCCTAGCGCTAAGCACAGATACGCAGTATTTT
>15|TRBJ2-5|-|TRBV12-3/TRBV12-4|TRBD2
CASSLSGGIQETQYF
TGTGCCAGCAGTTTAAGCGGGGGTATCCAAGAGACCCAGTACTTC
>13|TRBJ1-1|medium-sized|TRBV4-1|-
CASSLVSNTEAFF
TGCGCCAGCAGCCTAGTCTCGAACACTGAAGCTTTCTTT
>16|TRBJ2-3|few|TRBV11-3|TRBD2
CASSFSIAGHSDTQYF
TGTGCCAGCAGCTTTTCGATAGCGGGCCACTCGGATACGCAGTATTTT
>14|TRBJ1-2|many|TRBV11-2|-
CASSLGAGDYGYTF
TGTGCCAGCAGCTTAGGGGCAGGGGACTATGGCTACACCTTC
>14|TRBJ2-1|many|TRBV10-1|-
CASSDGAGNNEQFF
TGCGCCAGCAGTGATGGGGCGGGAAACAATGAGCAGTTCTTC
>17|TRBJ2-3|medium-sized|TRBV6-1|TRBD1
CASSTGTGGSGTDTQYF
TGTGCCAGCAGCACCGGGACAGGGGGATCTGGCACAGATACGCAGTATTTT
>16|TRBJ2-5|medium-sized|TRBV28|-
CASSLRSPGWQETQYF
TGTGCCAGCAGTTTAAGGTCCCCAGGATGGCAAGAGACCCAGTACTTC
>14|TRBJ2-3|many|TRBV20-1|-
CSARAQRAPGTQYF
TGCAGTGCTAGGGCTCAGCGCGCCCCCGGTACGCAGTATTTT
>14|TRBJ2-3|medium-sized|TRBV20-1|-
CSAIGGSSTDTQYF
TGCAGTGCTATCGGGGGCTCTAGCACAGATACGCAGTATTTT
>19|TRBJ2-5|many|TRBV3-1|-
CASSQDSPTFTSSQETQYF
TGTGCCAGCAGCCAAGATTCCCCAACATTTACCTCCTCCCAAGAGACCCAGTACTTC
>15|TRBJ1-2|-|TRBV19|TRBD1
CASSIRDRGFYGYTF
TGTGCCAGTAGTATAAGGGACAGGGGCTTCTATGGCTACACCTTC
>16|TRBJ2-3|many|TRBV5-4|TRBD2
CASSLSGGPRTDTQYF
TGTGCCAGCAGCTTAAGCGGGGGGCCACGCACAGATACGCAGTATTTT
>14|TRBJ1-6|many|TRBV14|-
CASSQVSTYSPLHF
TGTGCCAGCAGCCAAGTTTCTACATATTCACCCCTCCACTTT
>15|TRBJ1-5|many|TRBV12-3/TRBV12-4|-
CASSLSAGGNQPQHF
TGTGCCAGCAGCCTCTCGGCAGGGGGCAATCAGCCCCAGCATTTT
>11|TRBJ1-1|many|TRBV29-1|-
CSVAETGVAFF
TGCAGCGTTGCGGAGACAGGCGTGGCTTTCTTT
>14|TRBJ2-5|medium-sized|TRBV27|-
CASSPQRAQGTQYF
TGTGCCAGCAGTCCCCAGCGGGCCCAAGGGACCCAGTACTTC
>14|TRBJ2-3|medium-sized|TRBV19|-
CASSTGRNTDTQYF
TGTGCCAGTAGTACCGGACGGAACACAGATACGCAGTATTTT
>14|TRBJ2-1|medium-sized|TRBV20-1|-
CSARDRQHYNEQFF
TGCAGTGCTAGAGACCGACAGCATTACAATGAGCAGTTCTTC
>17|TRBJ2-2|many|TRBV7-2|TRBD1
CASNGQGGPPNTGELFF
TGTGCCAGCAACGGACAGGGGGGGCCTCCGAACACCGGGGAGCTGTTTTTT
>18|TRBJ2-3|many|TRBV5-4|TRBD2
CASSWGLYDSGGTDTQYF
TGTGCCAGCAGCTGGGGCCTATACGACAGCGGGGGTACAGATACGCAGTATTTT
>13|TRBJ1-1|-|TRBV7-2|-
CASSRITNTEAFF
TGTGCCAGCAGCCGGATAACGAACACTGAAGCTTTCTTT
>14|TRBJ1-2|-|TRBV11-2|-
CASSLGTTNYGYTF
TGTGCCAGCAGCTTAGGCACGACTAACTATGGCTACACCTTC
>15|TRBJ2-1|medium-sized|TRBV6-6|-
CASSYTESSYNEQFF
TGTGCCAGCAGTTACACAGAGAGCTCCTACAATGAGCAGTTCTTC
>14|TRBJ2-3|medium-sized|TRBV7-7|-
CASSLSGPTDTQYF
TGTGCCAGCAGCTTATCTGGCCCCACAGATACGCAGTATTTT
>15|TRBJ1-5|many|TRBV11-2|TRBD1
CASSLTGQQNQPQHF
TGTGCCAGCAGCTTAACGGGACAGCAAAATCAGCCCCAGCATTTT
>13|TRBJ2-2|medium-sized|TRBV24-1|TRBD1
CATSRQGAGELFF
TGTGCCACCAGCAGACAGGGGGCCGGGGAGCTGTTTTTT
>17|TRBJ1-1|-|TRBV12-3/TRBV12-4|-
CASRRSYGGFGNTEAFF
TGTGCCAGCAGAAGATCCTACGGTGGGTTCGGGAACACTGAAGCTTTCTTT
>16|TRBJ2-3|many|TRBV28|TRBD2
CASRPTSGGDTDTQYF
TGTGCCAGCAGACCGACTAGCGGGGGGGACACAGATACGCAGTATTTT
>14|TRBJ1-2|many|TRBV6-1|-
CASSKRETSYGYTF
TGTGCCAGCAGTAAACGGGAAACTAGCTATGGCTACACCTTC
>15|TRBJ2-1|medium-sized|TRBV19|TRBD1
CANPWGQETYNEQFF
TGTGCCAACCCGTGGGGACAGGAGACCTACAATGAGCAGTTCTTC
>14|TRBJ2-1|-|TRBV2|TRBD2
CATRVSGAWNEQFF
TGTGCCACCCGGGTTAGCGGGGCTTGGAATGAGCAGTTCTTC
>14|TRBJ1-6|medium-sized|TRBV28|TRBD1
CASSLIQGNTPLHF
TGTGCCAGCAGTTTGATACAGGGGAACACACCCCTCCACTTT
>15|TRBJ1-2|medium-sized|TRBV28|-
CASSEGVGLNYGYTF
TGTGCCAGCAGCGAGGGTGTGGGGCTGAACTATGGCTACACCTTC
>13|TRBJ2-3|-|TRBV5-5|-
CASSLLAVDTQYF
TGTGCCAGCAGCTTATTAGCGGTAGATACGCAGTATTTT
>11|TRBJ2-3|many|TRBV20-1|-
CSASWGDTQYF
TGCAGTGCTAGTTGGGGAGATACGCAGTATTTT